This passage covers 21 T cell receptor beta chains from one sample sequenced in a study of T cell repertoires in cytomegalovirus infection. MiXCR, applied by TCRdb to the reads, yields one record per CDR3 protein. The sample lists about 360,000 distinct CDR3 sequences, roughly 20% occurring once. The sample taken for sequencing was PBMCs. The receptors come from a human donor in good health (CMV status not recorded). Some clones in this sample may be carry-over from other donors' samples.

There are many counts of this clonotype. The chain uses TRBV7-2 and TRBJ1-6; no clear D gene. Germline-derived CDR1 and CDR2 are SGHTA and FQGNSA. The CDR3 loop spans 15 amino acids. The V and J ends lost 5 bases and 3 bases respectively, with 11 bases between them. The DNA for the CDR3 is TGTGCCAGCAGCACCCGAGGGCTCTATAATTCACCCCTCCACTTT. Translation: CASSTRGLYNSPLHF. Filled out from reference TRBV7-2 and TRBJ1-6, the complete variable domain reads GAGVSQSPSNKVTEKGKDVELRCDPISGHTALYWYRQSLGQGLEFLIYFQGNSAPDKSGLPSDRFSAERTGGSVSTLTIQRTQQEDSAVYLCASSTRGLYNSPLHFGNGTRLTVT.

This clonotype was counted at least ten times. The chain joins TRBV6-5 to TRBJ2-7; 7 bases are shared with TRBD2. Germline CDR1 and CDR2: MNHEY and SVGAGI. V lost 0 bases to trimming and J lost 3 bases; unmatched junction nucleotides: 8. CDR3 size: 16 residues. The CDR3 coding sequence is TGTGCCAGCAGTTACTCGGGTGGGAGGGCCCTCTACGAGCAGTACTTC. It yields the protein CASSYSGGRALYEQYF.

This clonotype was seen many times. The chain has TRBV7-8 and TRBJ2-7, with 9 positions matching TRBD1. This CDR3 has 16 amino acids. Germline V CDR1 and CDR2: SGHVS, FQNEAQ. V dropped 5 bases and J dropped 3; count of bases not matched to a gene: 11. The CDR3 sequence is CASSPPPGQGGYEQYF. CDR3 bases: TGTGCCAGCAGCCCCCCCCCGGGACAGGGAGGCTACGAGCAGTACTTC.

This chain links TRBV6-6 with TRBJ2-5; no clear D. Germline V gene sequence: CDR1 MNHNY, CDR2 SVGAGI (reference sequence). There are 16 residues in the CDR3. V lost 0 bases to trimming and J lost 2 bases, with 13 bases between them. The CDR3 loop is CASSYSRYTPQETQYF. CDR3 coding DNA: TGTGCCAGCAGTTACTCGAGGTACACACCACAAGAGACCCAGTACTTC.

In this sample, this clonotype turned up many times. The chain joins TRBV7-2 to TRBJ2-2; D may be TRBD2 (5 bases). The CDR3 has 14 residues. Germline V lookup: CDR1 SGHTA, CDR2 FQGNSA. V dropped 4 bases and J dropped 7 bases, with 13 bases sitting between them. The CDR3 reads CASSWTRRGGELFF. The CDR3 coding sequence is TGTGCCAGCAGCTGGACTCGACGAGGCGGGGAGCTGTTTTTT.

The genes are TRBV20-1 and TRBJ2-1; 10 nucleotides agree with TRBD2. V was pared by 3 bases and J by 6 bases, with 8 bases of the junction left unmatched. Germline CDR1 and CDR2: DFQATT and SNEGSKA (reference sequence). The CDR3 runs to 15 residues. CDR3 in DNA: TGCAGTGCTAGCGGAGCGGGAGGGCCGCGCAATGAGCAGTTCTTC. It translates to CSASGAGGPRNEQFF.

In its sample, this clonotype was seen many times. This chain uses TRBV20-1 with TRBJ2-1; the D gene is possibly TRBD2 (5 bases). With 3 bases removed from V and 9 bases from J, the gap between germline ends came to 12 bases. This CDR3 has 12 amino acids. Germline V gives CDR1 DFQATT, CDR2 SNEGSKA (reference sequence). For the CDR3, the DNA is TGCAGTGCTAGTGGGAGACACCTTGAGCAGTTCTTC. Amino acids: CSASGRHLEQFF.

The gene calls are TRBV19 and TRBJ1-3, with D perhaps matching TRBD1 (5 bases). Trimming removed 5 bases at V and 0 bases at J, with 14 bases between. Germline CDR1 LNHDA, CDR2 SQIVND (reference sequence). The CDR3 runs to 16 residues. The CDR3 nucleotides are TGTGCCAGTAGTCAACCGACAGCGAACTCTGGAAACACCATATATTTT. It yields the protein CASSQPTANSGNTIYF.

V is TRBV19 and J is TRBJ2-3, with D possibly TRBD1 on 5 matching bases. Trimming removed 4 bases from V and 5 bases from J, with 10 bases in between. The CDR3 is 13 amino acids. Germline V gene sequence: CDR1 LNHDA, CDR2 SQIVND (reference sequence). The CDR3 coding sequence is TGTGCCAGTAGTAAGGGGCTGGAAGATACGCAGTATTTT. It specifies CASSKGLEDTQYF.

This chain joins TRBV10-2 and TRBJ2-3, with 9 bases identical to TRBD2. Per the germline V gene, CDR1 is WSHSY and CDR2 is SAAADI. This CDR3 comprises 15 residues. With V trimmed by 7 bases and J by 4 bases, 9 bases remained unmatched. DNA for the CDR3: TGCGCCAGCAACCCCAAGCGGGAGGTACCAGATACGCAGTATTTT. Translating gives CASNPKREVPDTQYF.

For the CDR3, the DNA is TGCAGTGCTAGAGATCCACAAGGGGGAGGTCAGCCCCAGCATTTT. This codes for CSARDPQGGGQPQHF. V and J are TRBV20-1 and TRBJ1-5, with D possibly being TRBD1 (6 bases). This CDR3 is built from 15 residues. Germline CDR1 reads DFQATT; CDR2 reads SNEGSKA (reference sequence). V was trimmed by 0 bases and J by 6 bases, leaving 15 bases between them.

Many counts were recorded for this clonotype. The V gene is TRBV6-1, the J gene TRBJ2-1, with 13 bases lining up with TRBD2. Unmatched junction bases numbered 1, after V lost 7 bases and J lost 4 bases. Germline V gives CDR1 MNHNS, CDR2 SASEGT. The CDR3 runs to 14 residues. This chain's CDR3 is CASKGLAGYNEQFF. The CDR3 region has the DNA TGTGCCAGCAAGGGACTAGCGGGGTACAATGAGCAGTTCTTC.

The table lists this clonotype with a few counts. This sequence joins TRBV20-1 and TRBJ2-5, with D possibly matching TRBD1 (5 bases). Germline CDR1 is DFQATT and CDR2 is SNEGSKA (reference sequence). The CDR3 is 14 amino acids. Trimming took off 5 bases at V and 0 bases at J, with 13 bases between the two ends. CDR3 nucleotides: TGCAGTGCTGGGGTCCCAGGGTACCAAGAGACCCAGTACTTC. Residues: CSAGVPGYQETQYF.

The CDR3 here is CASRGGFWGNTIYF. The CDR3 bases are TGTGCCAGCAGGGGGGGATTTTGGGGAAACACCATATATTTT. The chain employs TRBV28 and TRBJ1-3, with D perhaps TRBD1 (5 bases). The germline V and J ends were trimmed by 6 bases and 4 bases, with 13 bases remaining between them. Germline V gives CDR1 MDHEN, CDR2 SYDVKM. This CDR3 comprises 14 residues.

This clonotype was seen repeatedly, ten times or more. This chain's CDR3 is CASSQVDGRSPYEQYF. The CDR3 DNA sequence: TGTGCCAGCAGCCAAGTGGACGGGAGGTCCCCCTACGAGCAGTACTTC. The chain joins TRBV4-2 to TRBJ2-7, with TRBD2 matching 7 bases. The J segment lost 2 bases and the V segment lost 1 base, leaving 8 bases of the junction unmatched. CDR1 and CDR2 (germline): LGHNA, YNFKEQ. This CDR3 is built from 16 residues.

This clonotype came up a few times. This chain uses TRBV6-2 or TRBV6-3 with TRBJ2-7; 7 bases fit TRBD2. In germline, CDR1 is MNHEY, CDR2 SVGEGT. J lost 5 bases, V lost 0 bases, and 4 bases had no gene match. The CDR3 covers 14 residues. This CDR3 is CASSYSPSGDEQYF. CDR3 bases: TGTGCCAGCAGTTACTCGCCTAGCGGAGACGAGCAGTACTTC.

A remark on this clonotype: This could be a read error, since a much larger clone is one nucleotide away. V usage is TRBV7-9 and J usage is TRBJ2-6, with D uncertain. Germline lookup yields CDR1 SEHNR and CDR2 FQNEAQ (reference sequence). The CDR3 runs 13 residues. Trimming removed 7 bases at V and 0 bases at J, with 4 bases between. CDR3 in DNA: TGTGCCAGCACCATCTCTGGGGCCAACGTCCTGACTTTC. Protein: CASTISGANVLTF.

In its sample, this clonotype was seen many times. The V and J genes are TRBV7-2 and TRBJ2-1; tentative D call: TRBD1 (6 bases). This CDR3 comprises 14 residues. V lost 1 base and J 6 bases, leaving 10 bases between the germline ends. Germline CDR1 reads SGHTA; CDR2 reads FQGNSA. CDR3 DNA sequence: TGTGCCAGCAGCTTAGGCGACAGGCCCAATGAGCAGTTCTTC. Protein: CASSLGDRPNEQFF.

In its sample, this clonotype was seen a few times. The chain combines TRBV12-5 with TRBJ2-7; TRBD2 aligns across 12 bases. The CDR3 length is 18 residues. The germline V gene encodes CDR1 LGHNT and CDR2 FRNRAP. Trimming took 0 bases from V and 3 from J; bases not matched to a gene: 9. The CDR3 sequence: CASGLVRASGRGFYEQYF. The CDR3 nucleotides read TGTGCTAGTGGTTTGGTACGGGCTAGCGGGAGGGGATTCTACGAGCAGTACTTC. Supplemented by reference TRBV12-5 and TRBJ2-7, the full variable domain reads DARVTQTPRHKVTEMGQEVTMRCQPILGHNTVFWYRQTMMQGLELLAYFRNRAPLDDSGMPKDRFSAEMPDATLATLKIQPSEPRDSAVYFCASGLVRASGRGFYEQYFGPGTRLTVT.

This clonotype was detected a few times. The CDR3 DNA sequence: TGTGCCAGCAGCCTGTCGGCACCCTATGGCTACACCTTC. It codes for CASSLSAPYGYTF. This chain joins TRBV12-3 or TRBV12-4 and TRBJ1-2; no clear D gene. This CDR3 spans 13 amino acids. V was trimmed by 6 bases and J by 4 bases, leaving 12 bases between them.

This clonotype was detected many times. The chain recombines TRBV7-8 with TRBJ1-5, with D possibly TRBD1 on 6 matching bases. The CDR3 contains 18 residues. Per germline, CDR1 SGHVS and CDR2 FQNEAQ. V was pared by 5 bases and J by 4 bases, with 24 bases between. In DNA, the CDR3 is TGTGCCAGCAGCCGGGGGTCGGGGGGCGAGATTGGAAATCAGCCCCAGCATTTT. Protein sequence: CASSRGSGGEIGNQPQHF.